The source of this T cell receptor beta chain is a study of blood T cell repertoires in COVID-19. Method: immunoSEQ multiplex PCR; TCRdb's copy keeps in-frame clones and lacks some. Here the sample spans about 160,000 clones, over 80% being singletons. Germline CDR1 is LNHNV and CDR2 is YYDKDF (reference sequence). The CDR3 is 16 amino acids. Between the trimmed V and J ends, which lost 0 bases and 0 bases, there was a span of 11 bases. The genes are TRBV15 and TRBJ2-5, with no clear D. The specimen sequenced was peripheral blood. This clonotype originated in a man under 40 with COVID-19, enrolled during active disease. CDR3 sequence: CATSRDLNTYQETQYF. CDR3 sequence (DNA): TGTGCCACCAGCAGAGACCTCAACACGTACCAAGAGACCCAGTACTTC. Full variable domain (rest looked up from reference TRBV15 and TRBJ2-5): DAMVIQNPRYQVTQFGKPVTLSCSQTLNHNVMYWYQQKSSQAPKLLFHYYDKDFNNEADTPDNFQSRRPNTSFCFLDIRSPGLGDTAMYLCATSRDLNTYQETQYFGPGTRLLVL.